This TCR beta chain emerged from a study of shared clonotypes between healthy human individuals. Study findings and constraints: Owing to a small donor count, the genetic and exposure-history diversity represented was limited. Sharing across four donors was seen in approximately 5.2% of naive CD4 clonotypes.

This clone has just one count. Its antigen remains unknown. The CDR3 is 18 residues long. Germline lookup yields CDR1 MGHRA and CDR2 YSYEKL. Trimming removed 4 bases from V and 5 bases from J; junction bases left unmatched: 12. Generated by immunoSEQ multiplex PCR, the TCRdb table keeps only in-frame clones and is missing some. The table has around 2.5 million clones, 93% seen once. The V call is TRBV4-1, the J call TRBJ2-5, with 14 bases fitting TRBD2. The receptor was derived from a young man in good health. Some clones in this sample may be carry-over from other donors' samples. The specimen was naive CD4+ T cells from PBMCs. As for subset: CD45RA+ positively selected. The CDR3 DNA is TGCGCCAGCAGCCGGATACAGACTAGCGGGAGGGCCGGGGAGACCCAGTACTTC. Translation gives CASSRIQTSGRAGETQYF.